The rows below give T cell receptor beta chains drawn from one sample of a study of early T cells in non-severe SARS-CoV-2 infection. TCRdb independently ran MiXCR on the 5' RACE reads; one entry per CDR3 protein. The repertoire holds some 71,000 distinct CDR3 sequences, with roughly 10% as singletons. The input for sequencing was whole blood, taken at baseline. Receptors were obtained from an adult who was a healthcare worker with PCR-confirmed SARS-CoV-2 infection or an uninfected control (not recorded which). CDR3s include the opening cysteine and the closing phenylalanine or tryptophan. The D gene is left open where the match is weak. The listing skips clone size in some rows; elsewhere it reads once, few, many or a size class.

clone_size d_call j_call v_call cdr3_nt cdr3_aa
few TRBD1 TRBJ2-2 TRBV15 TGTGCCACCAGCAGAGAAACCTGGGACAGGGTGAACACCGGGGAGCTGTTTTTT CATSRETWDRVNTGELFF
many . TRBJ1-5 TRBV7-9 TGTGCCAGCAGCTCTGGGCGGGGTCAGCCCCAGCATTTT CASSSGRGQPQHF
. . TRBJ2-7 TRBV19 TGTGCCAGTAGTATATTCGCCATGAATGACCCCTCCTACGAGCAGTACTTC CASSIFAMNDPSYEQYF
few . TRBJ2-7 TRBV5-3 TGTGCCAGAAGTCCTCCGCTGGGGAGCGGCGAGCAGTACTTC CARSPPLGSGEQYF
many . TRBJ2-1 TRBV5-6 TGTGCCAGCAACACTCCAACAGGCCACAATGAGCAGTTCTTC CASNTPTGHNEQFF
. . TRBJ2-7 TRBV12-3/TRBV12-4 TGTGCCAGCAGTCTCGAGACAGGTTTGGAGCAGTACTTC CASSLETGLEQYF
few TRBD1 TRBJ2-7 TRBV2 TGTGCCAGCAGCCCTTTTCCGCAGGGGGCGACCTACGAGCAGTACTTC CASSPFPQGATYEQYF
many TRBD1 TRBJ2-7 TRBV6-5 TGTGCCAGCAGTTACCTCCAACAGGGGTTCGGCGAGCAGTACTTC CASSYLQQGFGEQYF
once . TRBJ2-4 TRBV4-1 TGCGCCAGCAGCGGGGGAGAAAACATTCAGTACTTC CASSGGENIQYF
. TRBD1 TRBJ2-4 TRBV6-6 TGTGCCGTCCAACAGGGGACCTTAGCCAAAAACATTCAGTACTTC CAVQQGTLAKNIQYF
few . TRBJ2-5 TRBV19 TGTGCCAGTAGTATTTTTCTGGGGGAGACCCAGTACTTC CASSIFLGETQYF
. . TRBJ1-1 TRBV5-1 TGCGCCAGCAGCTTGGGACGGCTGAACACTGAAGCTTTCTTT CASSLGRLNTEAFF
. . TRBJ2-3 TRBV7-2 TGTGCCAGCAGCTTAGAGGCCCGATCAGATACGCAGTATTTT CASSLEARSDTQYF
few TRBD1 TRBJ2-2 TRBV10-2 TGCGCCAGTAGGGACAGTGGGGTCGGGGAGCTGTTTTTT CASRDSGVGELFF
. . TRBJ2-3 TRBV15 TGTGCCACCAGCAGAGATTCCAGCAGCACAGATACGCAGTATTTT CATSRDSSSTDTQYF
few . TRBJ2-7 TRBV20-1 TGCAGTGCTAGAGATTGGGGCCACGAGCAGTACTTC CSARDWGHEQYF
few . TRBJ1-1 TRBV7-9 TGTGCCAGCAGCCTTCCGGCCCCTACTGGAGAAGCTTTCTTT CASSLPAPTGEAFF